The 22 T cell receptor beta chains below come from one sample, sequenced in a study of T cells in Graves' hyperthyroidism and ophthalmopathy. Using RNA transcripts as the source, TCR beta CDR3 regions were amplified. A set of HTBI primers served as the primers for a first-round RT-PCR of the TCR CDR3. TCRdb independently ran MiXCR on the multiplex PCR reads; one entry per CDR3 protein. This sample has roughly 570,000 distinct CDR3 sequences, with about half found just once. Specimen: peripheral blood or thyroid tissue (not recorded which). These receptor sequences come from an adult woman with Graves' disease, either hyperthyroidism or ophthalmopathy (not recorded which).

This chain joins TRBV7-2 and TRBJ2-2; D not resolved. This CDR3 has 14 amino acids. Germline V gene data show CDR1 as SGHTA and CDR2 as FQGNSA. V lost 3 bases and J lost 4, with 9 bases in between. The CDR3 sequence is CASSLTVGTGELFF. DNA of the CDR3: TGTGCCAGCAGCTTGACTGTGGGCACCGGGGAGCTGTTTTTT.

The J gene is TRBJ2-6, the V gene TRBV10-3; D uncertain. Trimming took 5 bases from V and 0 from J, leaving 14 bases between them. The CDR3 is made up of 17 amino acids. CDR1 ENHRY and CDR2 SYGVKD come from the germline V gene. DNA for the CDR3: TGTGCCATCAGTCCTCCGGTGGGGTACTCTGGGGCCAACGTCCTGACTTTC. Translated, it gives CAISPPVGYSGANVLTF.

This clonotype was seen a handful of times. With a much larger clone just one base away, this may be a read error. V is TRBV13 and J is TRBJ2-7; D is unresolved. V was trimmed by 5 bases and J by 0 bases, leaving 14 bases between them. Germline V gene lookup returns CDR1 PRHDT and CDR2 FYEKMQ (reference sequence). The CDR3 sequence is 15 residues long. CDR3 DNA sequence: TGTGCCAGCAGCCCGGGCGGATTACGCTCCTACGAGCAGTACTTC. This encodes CASSPGGLRSYEQYF.

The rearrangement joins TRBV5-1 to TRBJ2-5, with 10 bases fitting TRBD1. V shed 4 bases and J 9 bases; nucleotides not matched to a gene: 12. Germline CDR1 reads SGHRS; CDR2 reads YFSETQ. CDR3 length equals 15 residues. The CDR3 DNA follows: TGCGCCAGCAGCCCCACGGGACAGGGGCAGGTGGCCCAGTACTTC. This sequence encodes CASSPTGQGQVAQYF.

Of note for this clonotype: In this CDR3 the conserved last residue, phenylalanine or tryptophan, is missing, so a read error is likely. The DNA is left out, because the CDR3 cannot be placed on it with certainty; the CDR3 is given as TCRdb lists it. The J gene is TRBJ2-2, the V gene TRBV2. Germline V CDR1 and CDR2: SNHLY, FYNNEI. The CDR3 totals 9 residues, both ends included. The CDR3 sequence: CASSEGVLR.

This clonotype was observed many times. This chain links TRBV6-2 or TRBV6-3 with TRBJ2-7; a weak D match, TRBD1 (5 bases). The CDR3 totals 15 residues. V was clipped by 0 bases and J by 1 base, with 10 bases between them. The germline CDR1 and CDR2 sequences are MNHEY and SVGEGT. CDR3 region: CASSYSVDSSYEQYF. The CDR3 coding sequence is TGTGCCAGCAGTTACTCAGTAGACAGTTCCTACGAGCAGTACTTC.

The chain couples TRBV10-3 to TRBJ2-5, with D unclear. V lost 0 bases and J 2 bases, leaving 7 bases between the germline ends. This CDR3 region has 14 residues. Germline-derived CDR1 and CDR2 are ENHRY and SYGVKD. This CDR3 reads CAISESTAQETQYF. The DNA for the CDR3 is TGTGCCATCAGTGAGTCTACAGCTCAAGAGACCCAGTACTTC.

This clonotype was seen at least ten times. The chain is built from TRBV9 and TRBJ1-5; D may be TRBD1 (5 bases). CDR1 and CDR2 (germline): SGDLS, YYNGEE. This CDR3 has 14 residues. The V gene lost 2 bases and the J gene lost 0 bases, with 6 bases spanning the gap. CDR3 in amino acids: CASSVTGSNQPQHF. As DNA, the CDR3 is TGTGCCAGCAGCGTCACAGGTAGCAATCAGCCCCAGCATTTT.

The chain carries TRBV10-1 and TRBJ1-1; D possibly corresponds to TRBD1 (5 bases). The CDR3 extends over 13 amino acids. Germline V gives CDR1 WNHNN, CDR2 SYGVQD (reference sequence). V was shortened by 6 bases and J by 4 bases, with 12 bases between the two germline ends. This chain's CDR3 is CASSFDRSTEAFF. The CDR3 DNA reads TGCGCCAGCAGCTTCGACAGATCCACTGAAGCTTTCTTT.

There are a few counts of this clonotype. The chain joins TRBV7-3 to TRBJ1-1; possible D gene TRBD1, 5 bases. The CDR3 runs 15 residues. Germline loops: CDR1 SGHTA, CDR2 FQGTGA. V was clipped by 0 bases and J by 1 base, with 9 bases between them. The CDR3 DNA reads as TGTGCCAGCAGCTTAACAGGGGCCAAGAACACTGAAGCTTTCTTT. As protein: CASSLTGAKNTEAFF.

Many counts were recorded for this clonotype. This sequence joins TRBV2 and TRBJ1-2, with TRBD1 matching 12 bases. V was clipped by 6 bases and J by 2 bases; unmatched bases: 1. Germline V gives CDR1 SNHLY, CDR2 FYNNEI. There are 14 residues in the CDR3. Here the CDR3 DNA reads TGTGCCAGCAGAGGGACAGGGGGCAACTATGGCTACACCTTC. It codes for CASRGTGGNYGYTF.

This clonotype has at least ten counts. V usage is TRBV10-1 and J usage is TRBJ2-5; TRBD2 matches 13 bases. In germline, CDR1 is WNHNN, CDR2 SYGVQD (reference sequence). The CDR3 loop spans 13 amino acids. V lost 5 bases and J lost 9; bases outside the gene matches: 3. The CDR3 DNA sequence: TGCGCCAGCAGTCCGACTAGCGGGAGGTCCCAGTACTTC. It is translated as CASSPTSGRSQYF.

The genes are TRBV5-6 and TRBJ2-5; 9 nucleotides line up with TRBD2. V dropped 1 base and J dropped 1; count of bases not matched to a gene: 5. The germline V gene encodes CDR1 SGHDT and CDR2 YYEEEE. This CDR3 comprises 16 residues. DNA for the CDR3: TGTGCCAGCAGCTTGTTGCTAGCGGGGCTCCAAGAGACCCAGTACTTC. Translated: CASSLLLAGLQETQYF.

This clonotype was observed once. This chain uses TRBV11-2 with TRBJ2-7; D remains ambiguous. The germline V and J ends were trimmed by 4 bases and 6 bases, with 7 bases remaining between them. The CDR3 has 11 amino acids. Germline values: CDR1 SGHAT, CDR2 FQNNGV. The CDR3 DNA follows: TGTGCCAGCAGCTCTTGGGTCGAGCAGTACTTC. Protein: CASSSWVEQYF.

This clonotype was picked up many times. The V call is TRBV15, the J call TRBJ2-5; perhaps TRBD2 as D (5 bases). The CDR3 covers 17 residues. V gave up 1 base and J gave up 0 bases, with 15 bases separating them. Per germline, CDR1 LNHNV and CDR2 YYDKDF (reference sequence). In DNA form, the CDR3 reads TGTGCCACCAGCAGAGCCCGTAGAAGGGAGTACCAAGAGACCCAGTACTTC. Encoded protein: CATSRARRREYQETQYF.

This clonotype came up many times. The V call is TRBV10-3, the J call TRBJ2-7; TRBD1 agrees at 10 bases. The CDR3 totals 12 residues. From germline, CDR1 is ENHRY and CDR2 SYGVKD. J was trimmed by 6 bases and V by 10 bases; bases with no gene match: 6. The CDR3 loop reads CATRTGGIEQYF. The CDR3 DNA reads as TGTGCCACTCGGACAGGGGGGATCGAGCAGTACTTC.

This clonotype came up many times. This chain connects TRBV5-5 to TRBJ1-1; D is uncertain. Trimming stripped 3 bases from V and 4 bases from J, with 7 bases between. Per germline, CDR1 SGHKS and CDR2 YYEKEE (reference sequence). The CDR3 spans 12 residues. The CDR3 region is CASSSVPTEAFF. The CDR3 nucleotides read TGTGCCAGCAGCTCCGTCCCCACTGAAGCTTTCTTT.

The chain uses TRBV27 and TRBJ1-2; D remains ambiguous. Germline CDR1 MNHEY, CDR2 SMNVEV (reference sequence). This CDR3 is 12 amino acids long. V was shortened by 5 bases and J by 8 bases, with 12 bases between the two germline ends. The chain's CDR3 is CASSGPKYGYTF. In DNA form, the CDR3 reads TGTGCCAGCAGTGGTCCAAAGTACGGCTACACCTTC.

CDR3 protein: CSVDGGDRGYEQYF. DNA of the CDR3: TGCAGCGTTGATGGGGGGGACAGGGGGTACGAGCAGTACTTC. The V call is TRBV29-1, the J call TRBJ2-7; 11 bases line up with TRBD1. The length of the CDR3 is 14 residues. Germline CDR1 SQVTM, CDR2 ANQGSEA. J gave up 4 bases and V 3 bases, and 5 bases lay outside the gene matches.

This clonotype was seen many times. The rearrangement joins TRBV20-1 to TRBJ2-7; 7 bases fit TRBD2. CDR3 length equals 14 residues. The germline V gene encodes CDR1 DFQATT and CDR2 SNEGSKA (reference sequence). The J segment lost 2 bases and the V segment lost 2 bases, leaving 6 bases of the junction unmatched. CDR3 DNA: TGCAGTGCTAGAAGGCGGGAGTCAGCCTACGAGCAGTACTTC. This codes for CSARRRESAYEQYF.

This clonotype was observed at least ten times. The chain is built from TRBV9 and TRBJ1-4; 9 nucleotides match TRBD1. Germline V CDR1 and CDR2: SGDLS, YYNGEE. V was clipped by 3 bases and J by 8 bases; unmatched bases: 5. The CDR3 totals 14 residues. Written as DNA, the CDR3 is TGTGCCAGCAGCGACGGGACAGGGTCAGAAAAACTGTTTTTT. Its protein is CASSDGTGSEKLFF.

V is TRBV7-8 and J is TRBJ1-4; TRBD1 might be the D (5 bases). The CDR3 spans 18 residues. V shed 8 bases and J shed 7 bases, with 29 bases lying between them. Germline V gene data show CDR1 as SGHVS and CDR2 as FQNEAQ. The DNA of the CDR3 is TGTGCCAGCCGGTCCCTATGGGCAGGGACTCCCGGGGGTGAAAAACTGTTTTTT. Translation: CASRSLWAGTPGGEKLFF.